A single sample is the source of the 15 T cell receptor beta chains below, sequenced in a study of shared clonotypes between healthy human individuals. Repertoires were generated with immunoSEQ multiplex PCR, while TCRdb's copy carries only in-frame clones and drops some. Of 950,000 to 1,100,000 clones listed, about three quarters are singletons. What was sequenced was memory CD4+ T cells sorted from blood. Subset here: CD45RA-negative fraction. The source of these receptors is a man between 18 and 29 years old in good health.

The genes are TRBV18 and TRBJ1-6; D is undetermined. The V gene lost 3 bases and the J gene lost 7 bases, with 7 bases spanning the gap. Germline CDR1 reads KGHSH; CDR2 reads LQKENI. The CDR3 sequence is 13 residues long. The CDR3 region has the DNA TGTGCCAGCTCACCGGCCGGGAATTCACCCCTCCACTTT. This encodes CASSPAGNSPLHF.

V gene TRBV6-6 combines with J gene TRBJ2-1, with 11 nucleotides matching TRBD2. Germline values: CDR1 MNHNY, CDR2 SVGAGI (reference sequence). The J segment lost 4 bases and the V segment lost 6 bases, leaving 2 bases of the junction unmatched. CDR3 length equals 14 residues. DNA for the CDR3: TGTGCCAGCAGGAGGACTAGCGGGTACAATGAGCAGTTCTTC. This sequence encodes CASRRTSGYNEQFF.

The table lists this clone with a count of one. V usage is TRBV5-1 and J usage is TRBJ2-3; TRBD2 matches at 9 bases. The CDR3 consists of 14 residues. Unmatched junction bases numbered 1, after V lost 3 bases and J lost 2 bases. Germline CDR1 is SGHRS and CDR2 is YFSETQ. The CDR3 protein is CASSWGLATDTQYF. The CDR3 DNA follows: TGCGCCAGCAGCTGGGGACTAGCCACAGATACGCAGTATTTT.

As for this clone: At the DNA level, this CDR3 is encoded by other sequences in the same sample as well. The CDR3 loop is CASSSGQGVDTQYF. The CDR3, as DNA: TGCGCCAGCAGCTCGGGACAGGGGGTAGATACGCAGTATTTT. The chain carries TRBV5-1 and TRBJ2-3; TRBD1 aligns across 11 bases. The CDR3 runs to 14 residues. CDR1 is SGHRS, CDR2 YFSETQ, per germline. The trim removed 3 bases at V and 5 bases at J, leaving 2 bases unmatched.

J is TRBJ2-1 and V is TRBV19; 8 bases map to TRBD2. This CDR3 region has 19 residues. Trimming took 1 base from V and 2 from J; bases not matched to a gene: 13. CDR1 LNHDA and CDR2 SQIVND come from the germline V gene (reference sequence). CDR3: CASSIVHPSGSRAYNEQFF. CDR3 DNA: TGTGCCAGTAGTATAGTCCATCCGAGCGGGAGCAGGGCCTACAATGAGCAGTTCTTC.

This clone was seen once. One base separates it from a far larger clone, so it is likely a read error. The chain is built from TRBV30 and TRBJ2-6, with D possibly being TRBD1 (6 bases). The germline V gene has CDR1 GTSNPN and CDR2 SVGIG (reference sequence). V lost 4 bases, J lost 0 bases, and 10 bases lay in between. This CDR3 contains 15 residues. The CDR3 spells CAWTKDSSGANVLTF. The CDR3 nucleotides are TGTGCCTGGACCAAGGACAGCTCTGGGGCCAACGTCCTGACTTTC.

V usage is TRBV7-9 and J usage is TRBJ2-7; TRBD1 is a possible D gene (5 bases). The germline CDR1 and CDR2 sequences are SEHNR and FQNEAQ (reference sequence). V lost 5 bases, J lost 3 bases, and 11 bases lay in between. This CDR3 is built from 13 residues. The CDR3 here is CASSPGAIYEQYF. The CDR3 DNA reads TGTGCCAGCAGCCCTGGGGCAATCTACGAGCAGTACTTC.

The chain has TRBV12-5 and TRBJ2-5; 9 nucleotides line up with TRBD1. CDR1 LGHNT and CDR2 FRNRAP come from the germline V gene. The CDR3 consists of 15 residues. J gave up 2 bases and V 6 bases, and 7 bases lay outside the gene matches. The CDR3 sequence: CASGWGQGLQETQYF. The CDR3, as DNA: TGTGCTAGTGGCTGGGGACAGGGCCTACAAGAGACCCAGTACTTC.

The gene calls are TRBV2 and TRBJ1-5; D is ambiguous. Trimming pared 2 bases from V and 3 bases from J, leaving 8 bases between. CDR3 size: 14 residues. Germline CDR1 and CDR2: SNHLY and FYNNEI. The CDR3 coding sequence is TGTGCCAGCAGTGAAACCAGCTACAATCAGCCCCAGCATTTT. It codes for CASSETSYNQPQHF.

CDR3 in amino acids: CASSLDRSNEQFF. The CDR3, as DNA: TGTGCCAGCAGTCTGGACAGGAGCAATGAGCAGTTCTTC. The chain uses TRBV2 and TRBJ2-1, with 7 bases aligning to TRBD1. Looked up from germline, CDR1 is SNHLY and CDR2 is FYNNEI. This CDR3 is built from 13 residues. The ends lost 5 bases at V and 6 bases at J; junction bases unmatched: 4.

V is TRBV5-8 and J is TRBJ2-3; D is unclear. Trimming took off 1 base at V and 2 bases at J, with 11 bases between the two ends. The CDR3 runs to 15 residues. Germline CDR1 is SGHTS and CDR2 is YDEGEE. The CDR3 DNA reads as TGTGCCAGCAGCTTGAGTGGCAGAACCACAGATACGCAGTATTTT. It yields the protein CASSLSGRTTDTQYF.

This chain connects TRBV27 to TRBJ2-7; TRBD2 might be the D (7 bases). The V and J ends lost 3 bases and 3 bases respectively, with 12 bases between them. There are 14 residues in the CDR3. The germline CDR1 and CDR2 sequences are MNHEY and SMNVEV (reference sequence). The CDR3 is CASSFGGPSYEQYF. CDR3 bases: TGTGCCAGCAGTTTCGGGGGGCCGAGCTACGAGCAGTACTTC.

The chain links TRBV5-4 to TRBJ2-7; the D call may be TRBD1 or TRBD2 (5 bases each). This CDR3 region has 14 residues. V was pared by 1 base and J by 0 bases, with 8 bases between. Germline assignment: CDR1 SGHNT and CDR2 YYREEE (reference sequence). CDR3 in amino acids: CASSLPGGSYEQYF. The CDR3 DNA sequence: TGTGCCAGCAGCTTGCCTGGGGGCTCCTACGAGCAGTACTTC.

The rearrangement uses TRBV5-8 and TRBJ1-5, with D possibly TRBD1 on 6 matching bases. Between the trimmed V and J ends, which lost 5 bases and 4 bases, there was a span of 16 bases. This CDR3 has 15 residues. Germline V lookup: CDR1 SGHTS, CDR2 YDEGEE. The CDR3 bases are TGTGCCAGCAGTCGACGCGGAGGGGGTAATCAGCCCCAGCATTTT. Its translation is CASSRRGGGNQPQHF.

This chain connects TRBV5-4 to TRBJ1-1; D is undetermined. The CDR3 covers 15 residues. Trimming cost V 0 bases and J 4 bases, with 13 bases left between them. Germline V gives CDR1 SGHNT, CDR2 YYREEE (reference sequence). This CDR3 is CASSLGAGSSTEAFF. CDR3 DNA: TGTGCCAGCAGCTTGGGCGCGGGGAGTTCCACTGAAGCTTTCTTT.